This passage covers 26 T cell receptor beta chains from one sample sequenced in a study of CD8+ T cells in alopecia areata. cDNA serving as the sequencing template came from extracted, reverse transcribed RNA. Assay used: immunoSEQ multiplex PCR; TCRdb lists only in-frame clones, some missing. The record shows roughly 120,000 clones for this sample, with no singletons present. Sequenced sample: lesional skin. The receptors come from a C3H/HeJ mouse with alopecia areata. MHC haplotype here: H2-k.

Turning to this clone: Germline and genes: mouse. The read terminates 4 residues before the CDR3 end, so the remaining end is supplied by the germline J gene. The gene calls are TRBV17 and TRBJ2-1, with 10 nucleotides matching TRBD1. The CDR3 totals 16 residues. Germline V lookup: CDR1 MNHDT, CDR2 YYDKIL. V lost 3 bases, J lost 1 base, and 3 bases stayed unmatched. The sequenced part of the CDR3 DNA is TGTGCTAGCAGTAGTCCGGACAGGGGGAACTATGCT. The encoded protein is CASSSPDRGNYA. In full, the CDR3 is CASSSPDRGNYAEQFF.

This clone was seen ten or more times. At residue 13, TCRdb's protein is not the same as the translated DNA, so the protein here was read from the DNA. Gene labels here are mouse ones. The CDR3 end lies 3 residues beyond the end of the read and is filled in from the germline J gene. The chain links TRBV1 to TRBJ1-6; 9 positions agree with TRBD1. TRBJ1-6 qualifies as an ORF whose function is uncertain. This CDR3 region has 16 residues. The V gene end was trimmed by 1 base and the J gene end by 6 bases; junction bases not matched to a gene: 4. Germline CDR1 is NSQYPW and CDR2 is LRSPGD (reference sequence). Here the CDR3 reads CTCSAVGDRVNSPLYF. The sequenced part of the CDR3 DNA is TGCACCTGCAGTGCAGTTGGGGACAGGGTTAATTCGCCC.

Turning to this clone: The gene symbols are mouse symbols. The read gets to within 4 residues of the CDR3 end, and the germline J gene fills in the rest. V is TRBV13-3 and J is TRBJ1-1; TRBD1 matches 7 bases. V dropped 2 bases and J dropped 0; count of bases not matched to a gene: 4. The CDR3 is 15 amino acids. Germline V gene lookup returns CDR1 NNHDY and CDR2 SYVADS. The DNA read from the CDR3 is TGTGCCAGCAGTGAGAGACAGGGCCCAAACACA. Its translation is CASSERQGPNT. The complete CDR3 protein is CASSERQGPNTEVFF.

This clone occurred many times. The gene symbols are mouse symbols. Read sequence stops 4 residues before the CDR3 end, and the germline J gene provides the missing end. The chain joins TRBV13-3 to TRBJ2-5, with D tentatively TRBD2 (5 bases). This CDR3 is built from 14 residues. The germline V gene has CDR1 NNHDY and CDR2 SYVADS. V was pared by 3 bases and J by 0 bases, with 8 bases between. The CDR3: CASSVGINQDTQYF. The DNA read from the CDR3 is TGTGCCAGCAGTGTGGGGATTAACCAAGAC.

This clone has more than one count but fewer than ten. Genes here carry mouse names. The DNA ends 4 residues before the CDR3 does, and the rest of the CDR3 is filled in from the germline J gene. This chain joins TRBV17 and TRBJ2-2, with D possibly matching TRBD1 (6 bases). Germline lookup yields CDR1 MNHDT and CDR2 YYDKIL. CDR3 length: 15 amino acids. Trimming took 3 bases from V and 1 from J, leaving 9 bases between them. The DNA read from the CDR3 is TGTGCTAGCAGTAGGGGGACAAAAAACACCGGG. Residues: CASSRGTKNTG. The full CDR3 protein is CASSRGTKNTGQLYF. Filled out from reference TRBV17 and TRBJ2-2, the complete variable domain reads DTTVKQNPRYKLARVGKPVNLICSQTMNHDTMYWYQKKPNQAPKLLLFYYDKILNREADTFEKFQSSRPNNSFCSLYIGSAGLEYSAMYLCASSRGTKNTGQLYFGEGSKLTVL.

This clone was observed at least ten times. Germline and genes: mouse. The same CDR3 is also encoded by other DNA sequences in this sample. This chain's CDR3 is CTCSAGEGNSDYTF. The sequenced part of the CDR3 DNA is TGCACCTGCAGTGCAGGGGAGGGCAACTCC. V gene TRBV1 combines with J gene TRBJ1-2; D gene ambiguous. The missing CDR3 end, 4 residues past where the read stops, is filled in from the germline J gene. The germline V and J ends were trimmed by 1 base and 2 bases, with 8 bases remaining between them. The CDR3 extends over 14 amino acids. The V gene's germline CDR1 is NSQYPW and CDR2 LRSPGD (reference sequence).

With respect to this clone: Mouse names are used for the genes. The read comes to an end 4 residues before the CDR3 does, leaving the germline J gene to fill in the end. The chain carries TRBV13-1 and TRBJ2-1; TRBD1 matches at 11 bases. CDR3 size: 15 residues. Germline V lookup: CDR1 NSHNY, CDR2 SYGAGN. With V trimmed by 3 bases and J by 3 bases, 2 bases remained unmatched. The CDR3 DNA, read in part, is TGTGCCAGCAGTGTCGGACAGGGGGCCTATGCT. It translates to CASSVGQGAYA. The whole CDR3 reads CASSVGQGAYAEQFF.

As for this clone: Genes and germline come from the mouse. The read falls 4 residues short of the CDR3 end, and the missing part is taken from the germline J gene. The genes are TRBV16 and TRBJ1-2, with a weak D call TRBD1 (5 bases). The CDR3 sequence is 12 residues long. Germline loops: CDR1 SGHSA, CDR2 FRNQAP. Here the CDR3 reads CASSLVGGDYTF. The sequenced part of the CDR3 DNA is TGTGCAAGCAGCTTAGTGGGGGGC.

As for this clone: All gene names here are mouse names. The read falls 4 residues short of the CDR3 end, and the missing part is taken from the germline J gene. The chain couples TRBV13-3 to TRBJ2-5; 7 positions match TRBD2. In germline, CDR1 is NNHDY, CDR2 SYVADS. This CDR3 is built from 15 residues. V was pared by 5 bases and J by 0 bases, with 6 bases of the junction left unmatched. The CDR3 is CASSLLGVNQDTQYF. The CDR3 DNA, read in part, is TGTGCCAGCAGCCTCCTGGGGGTTAACCAAGAC.

This clone was seen many times. Here the gene names and germline are mouse. The CDR3 extends 4 residues past the end of the read, so its final part is completed from the germline J gene. This chain joins TRBV13-3 and TRBJ1-2, with a weak D call TRBD1 (6 bases). The CDR3 is 12 residues long. Per the germline V gene, CDR1 is NNHDY and CDR2 is SYVADS. The sequenced CDR3 bases are TGTGCCAGCAGTGTGGGACAATCC. Protein sequence: CASSVGQS. In full, the CDR3 reads CASSVGQSDYTF.

In its sample, this clone was seen a few times. The gene names given are mouse names. The CDR3 region is CASSRDRLGDYAEQFF. The CDR3 DNA, read in part, is TGTGCTAGCAGTAGAGATCGGCTGGGGGACTATGCT. The rearrangement uses TRBV17 and TRBJ2-1; 7 bases agree with TRBD2. The read ends 4 residues before the CDR3 terminus; that terminus is restored from the germline J gene. With V trimmed by 0 bases and J by 2 bases, 4 bases remained unmatched. Germline V CDR1 and CDR2: MNHDT, YYDKIL. This CDR3 has 16 residues.

With respect to this clone: Gene names follow the mouse nomenclature. The sequence runs out 4 residues before the end of the CDR3; the remainder is reconstructed from the germline J gene. The V call is TRBV13-3, the J call TRBJ2-7; maybe TRBD1 (7 bases). CDR1 and CDR2 (germline): NNHDY, SYVADS. The length of the CDR3 is 13 residues. The CDR3 here is CASSEGGKYEQYF. The covered CDR3 bases are TGTGCCAGCAGTGAAGGGGGCAAATAT.

A word on this clone: Each gene name is a mouse one. The read gets to within 4 residues of the CDR3 end, and the germline J gene fills in the rest. The rearrangement joins TRBV1 to TRBJ2-2; weak D call: TRBD1 (5 bases). Germline CDR1 and CDR2: NSQYPW and LRSPGD (reference sequence). The CDR3 has 16 amino acids. Trimming took 0 bases from V and 4 from J, leaving 12 bases between them. Partial CDR3 DNA: TGCACCTGCAGTGCAGATGTCAGGGAGGGCACCGGG. Translating gives CTCSADVREGTG. The entire CDR3 protein reads CTCSADVREGTGQLYF.

This clone appeared a few times. Gene names and germline match the mouse. The read terminates 4 residues ahead of where the CDR3 ends, so the germline J gene completes it. V usage is TRBV13-3 and J usage is TRBJ1-2; 8 bases align to TRBD1. There are 15 residues in the CDR3. Per the germline V gene, CDR1 is NNHDY and CDR2 is SYVADS. V lost 0 bases, J lost 2 bases, and 3 bases stayed unmatched. CDR3 residues: CASSDAHRGNSDYTF. The covered CDR3 bases are TGTGCCAGCAGTGATGCGCACAGGGGGAACTCC.

This clone showed up just a few times. Germline and genes here are mouse. The read comes to an end 4 residues before the CDR3 does, leaving the germline J gene to fill in the end. Other DNA sequences from this sample encode an identical CDR3 as well. J is TRBJ1-2 and V is TRBV31; 9 bases are shared with TRBD1. J was trimmed by 0 bases and V by 1 base; bases with no gene match: 3. The germline V gene has CDR1 GKSSPN and CDR2 SITVG. This CDR3 comprises 15 residues. The CDR3 DNA, read in part, is TGTGCCTGGAGTCCCGGGACAGGGTCAAACTCC. This encodes CAWSPGTGSNS. Given in full, the CDR3 is CAWSPGTGSNSDYTF.

This clone was seen more than once but under ten times. Gene names follow the mouse nomenclature. The CDR3 is cut off 4 residues early in the read; its end comes from the germline J gene. The chain uses TRBV13-1 and TRBJ2-1; 9 nucleotides align to TRBD2. Trimming at V came to 1 base and at J to 5 bases, leaving 7 bases not matched to a gene. The CDR3 extends over 16 amino acids. The germline gives CDR1 NSHNY, CDR2 SYGAGN. The DNA read from the CDR3 is TGTGCCAGCAGTGATATTGGAACTGGGGGGAATGCT. It encodes CASSDIGTGGNA. From start to end, the CDR3 is CASSDIGTGGNAEQFF.

As regards this clone: The gene names given are mouse names. The read halts 4 residues ahead of the CDR3 end, with the missing end drawn from the germline J gene. The chain links TRBV1 to TRBJ2-1; a weak D match, TRBD2 (6 bases). The germline V gene encodes CDR1 NSQYPW and CDR2 LRSPGD (reference sequence). Trimming left V 0 bases short and J 1 base short, with 13 bases between. The CDR3 spans 17 residues. The part of the CDR3 DNA that was read is TGCACCTGCAGTGCAGATCACCCTGGGGAGAACTATGCT. Its protein product is CTCSADHPGENYA. In full, the CDR3 is CTCSADHPGENYAEQFF.

In the case of this clone: All gene names here are mouse names. The read is 4 residues too short to cover the CDR3 end, so that end is filled in from the germline J gene. V usage is TRBV13-3 and J usage is TRBJ2-5; D possibly corresponds to TRBD2 (6 bases). This CDR3 comprises 13 residues. CDR1 is NNHDY and CDR2 is SYVADS in the germline V gene. The CDR3 loop is CASRILGRDTQYF. The covered CDR3 bases are TGTGCCAGCAGGATTCTGGGGCGAGAC.

This clone was seen a few times. Germline and genes: mouse. Coverage ceases 4 residues before the CDR3 finishes, and the germline J gene fills in the end. J is TRBJ2-1 and V is TRBV19, with 11 positions matching TRBD2. The CDR3 is 15 amino acids. Trimming cost V 5 bases and J 4 bases; bases outside gene matches: 5. Looked up from germline, CDR1 is FNHDT and CDR2 is SITEND (reference sequence). The covered CDR3 bases are TGTGCCAGCAGCAGGGACTGGGGGAGATATGCT. This encodes CASSRDWGRYA. The full CDR3 sequence reads CASSRDWGRYAEQFF.

Many counts were recorded for this clone. Here the gene names and germline are mouse. Sequencing ends 4 residues short of the CDR3 end; the germline J gene provides the rest. The rearrangement links TRBV13-3 to TRBJ2-3, with 7 bases matching TRBD2. Germline V gene data show CDR1 as NNHDY and CDR2 as SYVADS. The CDR3 is 15 residues long. With 5 bases clipped from V and 1 base from J, the junction kept 7 bases outside the gene matches. CDR3 DNA, as far as it was read: TGTGCCAGCAGGAAAGTCACTGGGGGTGCAGAA. As protein: CASRKVTGGAE. Given in full, the CDR3 is CASRKVTGGAETLYF.

Notes on this clone: Germline and genes here are mouse. The CDR3 end falls 4 residues outside the read, so it is completed with the germline J gene. V gene TRBV13-3 combines with J gene TRBJ1-1; 7 bases line up with TRBD1. Germline CDR1 is NNHDY and CDR2 is SYVADS. CDR3 length: 15 residues. Germline trimming cut 0 bases from V and 1 base from J; bases unmatched to any gene: 3. The sequenced CDR3 bases are TGTGCCAGCAGTGATGAGGAGGGGGCGAACACA. Its protein product is CASSDEEGANT. The whole CDR3 region reads CASSDEEGANTEVFF.

This clone was observed a handful of times. All gene names here are mouse names. The read gets to within 4 residues of the CDR3 end, and the germline J gene fills in the rest. The chain combines TRBV13-1 with TRBJ1-4, with 9 bases aligning to TRBD1. This CDR3 region has 16 residues. Germline CDR1 reads NSHNY; CDR2 reads SYGAGN. The part of the CDR3 DNA that was read is TGTGCCAGCAGTGAGTCCTGGGACAGGGAGACCGAA. It encodes CASSESWDRETE. From start to end, the CDR3 is CASSESWDRETERLFF.

This clone was observed a handful of times. All gene names here are mouse names. The missing CDR3 end, 4 residues past where the read stops, is filled in from the germline J gene. This rearrangement joins TRBV17 to TRBJ2-3; D remains unclear. The germline CDR1 and CDR2 sequences are MNHDT and YYDKIL. The CDR3 runs 13 residues. The germline V and J ends were trimmed by 1 base and 3 bases, with 5 bases remaining between them. The CDR3 spells CASSRGWAETLYF. CDR3 DNA, as far as it was read: TGTGCTAGCAGTAGAGGATGGGCAGAA.

This clone appeared a few times. Genes and germline come from the mouse. Sequencing ends 4 residues short of the CDR3 end; the germline J gene provides the rest. Additional DNA sequences in this sample encode the identical CDR3. This sequence joins TRBV1 and TRBJ2-4; D uncertain. V lost 3 bases, J lost 1 base, and 5 bases lay in between. From germline, CDR1 is NSQYPW and CDR2 LRSPGD (reference sequence). CDR3 length: 13 amino acids. CDR3 region: CTCSAAGQNTLYF. CDR3 bases read: TGCACCTGCAGTGCGGCAGGTCAAAAC.

To note about this clone: Gene names denote mouse genes. From the germline J gene comes the end of the CDR3, since the read stops 4 residues before it. This chain links TRBV1 with TRBJ2-7; D remains ambiguous. The V end was cut by 4 bases, the J end by 0 bases, with 7 bases between. Germline lookup yields CDR1 NSQYPW and CDR2 LRSPGD (reference sequence). CDR3 length: 13 amino acids. CDR3 amino acids: CTCSGSASYEQYF. The sequenced part of the CDR3 DNA is TGCACCTGCAGTGGCAGCGCCTCCTAT.

Note on this clone: Gene names denote mouse genes. The CDR3 goes on 4 residues after the read ends, and that part is filled in from the germline J gene. This chain connects TRBV16 to TRBJ1-1, with 7 bases fitting TRBD1. Trimming removed 6 bases from V and 0 bases from J; junction bases left unmatched: 4. The CDR3 spans 14 residues. Germline CDR1 and CDR2: SGHSA and FRNQAP. The sequenced part of the CDR3 DNA is TGTGCAAGCAGGGAGGGACAGTCAAACACA. Amino acid sequence: CASREGQSNT. The whole CDR3 is CASREGQSNTEVFF.